This T cell receptor beta chain emerged from a study of CD8+ T cells in alopecia areata. The CDR3 is made up of 14 amino acids. In germline, CDR1 is GTSNPN, CDR2 SVGIG (reference sequence). Trimming left V 0 bases short and J 2 bases short, with 10 bases between. The count of this clone is one. Extracted RNA was reverse transcribed into cDNA, the sequencing template. Some clones are missing from TCRdb's copy, which holds only in-frame ones; the method was immunoSEQ multiplex PCR. The data show fewer than 350,000 clones, 58% seen once. This sample's treatment: oral pan-JAK inhibitor, 5-10 mg twice daily.

The sequenced sample was CD4+ T cells sorted from blood, obtained at week 24, from a patient treated with tofacitinib. The TCR sequence derives from a human donor with alopecia areata. V usage is TRBV30 and J usage is TRBJ1-1; no firm D call. DNA for the CDR3: TGTGCCTGGAGTGTCGGGCAGCATAACACTGAAGCTTTCTTT. Protein product: CAWSVGQHNTEAFF.